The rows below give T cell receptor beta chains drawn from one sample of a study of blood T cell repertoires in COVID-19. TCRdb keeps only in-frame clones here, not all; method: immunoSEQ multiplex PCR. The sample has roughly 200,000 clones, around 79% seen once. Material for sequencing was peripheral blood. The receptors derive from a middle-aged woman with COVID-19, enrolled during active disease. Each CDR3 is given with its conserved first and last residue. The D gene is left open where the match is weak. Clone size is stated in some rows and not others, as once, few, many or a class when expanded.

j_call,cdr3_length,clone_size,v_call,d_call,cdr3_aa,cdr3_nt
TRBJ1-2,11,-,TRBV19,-,CATGGGYGYTF,TGTGCCACCGGGGGGGGATATGGCTACACCTTC
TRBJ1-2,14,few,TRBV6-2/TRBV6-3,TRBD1,CASSPLGTGQGYTF,TGTGCCAGCAGTCCGCTCGGGACAGGTCAAGGCTACACCTTC
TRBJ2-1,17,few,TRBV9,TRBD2,CASSVKAGGYIDNEQFF,TGTGCCAGCAGCGTAAAAGCGGGAGGTTATATAGACAATGAGCAGTTCTTC
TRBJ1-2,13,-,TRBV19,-,CASSSGQTYGYTF,TGTGCCAGTAGTAGCGGTCAGACCTATGGCTACACCTTC
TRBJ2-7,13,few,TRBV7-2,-,CASSLGRSYEQYF,TGTGCCAGCAGCTTAGGTCGGAGCTACGAGCAGTACTTC
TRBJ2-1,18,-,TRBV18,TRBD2,CASSPLRLAGVPYNEQFF,TGTGCCAGCTCACCACTTCGGCTAGCGGGGGTTCCCTACAATGAGCAGTTCTTC
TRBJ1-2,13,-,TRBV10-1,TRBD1,CASSRTGGYGYTF,TGCGCCAGCAGCAGGACAGGGGGTTATGGCTACACCTTC
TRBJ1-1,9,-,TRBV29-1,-,CSGITEAFF,TGCAGCGGTATCACTGAAGCTTTCTTT
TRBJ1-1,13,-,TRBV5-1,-,CASSPTPNTEAFF,TGCGCCAGCAGTCCGACACCGAACACTGAAGCTTTCTTT
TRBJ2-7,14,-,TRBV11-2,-,CASSLVVREYEQYF,TGTGCCAGCAGCTTAGTTGTCCGAGAATACGAGCAGTACTTC
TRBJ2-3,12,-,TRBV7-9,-,CASSSTAELRYF,TGTGCCAGCAGCTCCACGGCGGAGCTGCGGTATTTT
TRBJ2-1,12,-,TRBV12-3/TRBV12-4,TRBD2,CASTETSGRYIF,TGTGCCAGCACCGAGACTAGCGGGAGGTACATCTTC
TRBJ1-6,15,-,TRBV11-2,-,CASSLGGRAVDPLHF,TGTGCCAGCAGCTTAGGGGGCCGGGCCGTTGATCCCCTCCACTTT
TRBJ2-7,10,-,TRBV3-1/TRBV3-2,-,CASSGPEQYF,TGTGCCAGCAGCGGCCCCGAGCAGTACTTC
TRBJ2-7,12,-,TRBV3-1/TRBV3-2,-,CASTTPGDEQYF,TGTGCCAGCACAACCCCGGGAGACGAGCAGTACTTC
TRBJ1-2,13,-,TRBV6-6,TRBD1,CASRGGQGDGYTF,TGTGCCAGCAGGGGGGGACAGGGTGATGGCTACACCTTC
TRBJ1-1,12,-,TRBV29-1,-,CSAAAQGTEAFF,TGCAGCGCCGCTGCGCAGGGGACTGAAGCTTTCTTT
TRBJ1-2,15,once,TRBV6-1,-,CASSEEQKSNYGYTF,TGTGCCAGCAGTGAAGAACAGAAATCTAACTATGGCTACACCTTC
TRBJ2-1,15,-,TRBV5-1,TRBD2,CASSLDSGGAFEQFF,TGCGCCAGCAGCTTGGATAGCGGGGGGGCTTTTGAGCAGTTCTTC
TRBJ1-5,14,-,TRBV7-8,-,CASSFSGGDQPQHF,TGTGCCAGCAGCTTCTCGGGGGGCGATCAGCCCCAGCATTTT
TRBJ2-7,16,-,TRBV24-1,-,CATRKVPGHILYEQYF,TGTGCCACCAGAAAGGTCCCGGGACACATACTCTACGAGCAGTACTTC
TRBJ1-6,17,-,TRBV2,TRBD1,CASSSYGQVGGNSPLHF,TGTGCCAGCAGTTCATACGGACAGGTAGGGGGTAATTCACCCCTCCACTTT
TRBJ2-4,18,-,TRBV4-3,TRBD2,CASSRGLAGGRSQNIQYF,TGCGCCAGCAGCCGAGGACTAGCGGGGGGGCGGAGCCAAAACATTCAGTACTTC
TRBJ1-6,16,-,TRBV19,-,CASSIVPLAAALALHF,TGTGCCAGTAGTATAGTACCGCTTGCAGCGGCCCTGGCCCTCCACTTT
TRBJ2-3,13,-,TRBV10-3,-,CAISESPADTQYF,TGTGCCATCAGTGAGTCGCCCGCGGATACGCAGTATTTT
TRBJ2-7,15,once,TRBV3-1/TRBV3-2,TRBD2,CASSQVVAGGGEQYF,TGTGCCAGCAGCCAAGTCGTAGCGGGAGGGGGCGAGCAGTACTTC
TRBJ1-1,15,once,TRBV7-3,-,CASSLTTGQNTEAFF,TGTGCCAGCAGCTTAACCACAGGGCAGAACACTGAAGCTTTCTTT
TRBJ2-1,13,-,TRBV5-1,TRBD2,CATGTSADNEQFF,TGCGCCACCGGGACTAGCGCCGACAATGAGCAGTTCTTC
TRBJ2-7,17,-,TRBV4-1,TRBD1,CASSRQGLRTGSYEQYF,TGCGCCAGCAGCCGGCAAGGCTTAAGGACAGGGTCCTACGAGCAGTACTTC
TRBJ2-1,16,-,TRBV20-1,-,CSASGTSHQRDNEQFF,TGCAGTGCTAGTGGCACTAGCCATCAAAGGGACAATGAGCAGTTCTTC
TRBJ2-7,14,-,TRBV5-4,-,CASSLANRVDEQYF,TGTGCCAGCAGCTTGGCCAACAGGGTCGACGAGCAGTACTTC
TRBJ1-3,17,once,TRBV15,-,CATSRGRAGTRGNTIYF,TGTGCCACCAGCAGAGGCCGTGCGGGGACGAGAGGAAACACCATATATTTT
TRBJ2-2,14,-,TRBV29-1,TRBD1,CSVIGTANTGELFF,TGCAGCGTGATAGGGACAGCGAACACCGGGGAGCTGTTTTTT
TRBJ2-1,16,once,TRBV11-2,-,CASSFRADYSYNEQFF,TGTGCCAGCAGCTTCAGGGCGGACTACTCCTACAATGAGCAGTTCTTC
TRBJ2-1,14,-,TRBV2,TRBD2,CASRPRSGMNEQFF,TGTGCCAGCAGACCCCGTAGCGGGATGAATGAGCAGTTCTTC
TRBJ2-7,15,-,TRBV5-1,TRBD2,CASSLGLAVAYEQYF,TGCGCCAGCAGCTTGGGACTAGCGGTGGCCTACGAGCAGTACTTC
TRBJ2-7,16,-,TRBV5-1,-,CASSPTVAVSSYEQYF,TGCGCCAGCAGCCCGACAGTGGCGGTAAGCTCCTACGAGCAGTACTTC
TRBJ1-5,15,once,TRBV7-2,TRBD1,CASSTTGGLGQPQHF,TGTGCCAGCAGCACAACAGGGGGCCTCGGACAGCCCCAGCATTTT
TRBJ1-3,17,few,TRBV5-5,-,CASSEGAGFSSGNTIYF,TGTGCCAGCAGCGAGGGAGCGGGTTTTAGCTCTGGAAACACCATATATTTT
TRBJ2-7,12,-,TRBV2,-,CASNGGIYEQYF,TGTGCCAGCAACGGCGGTATCTACGAGCAGTACTTC
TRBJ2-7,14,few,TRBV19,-,CASSPTGTTYEQYF,TGTGCCAGTAGTCCTACAGGAACTACCTACGAGCAGTACTTC
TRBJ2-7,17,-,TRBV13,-,CASSLRPGGRERDEQYF,TGTGCCAGCAGCCTAAGGCCTGGTGGCAGGGAAAGGGACGAGCAGTACTTC
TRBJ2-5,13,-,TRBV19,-,CASTPGHKETQYF,TGTGCCAGTACTCCGGGACATAAAGAGACCCAGTACTTC
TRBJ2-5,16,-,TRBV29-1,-,CSSSNRVASHAETQYF,TGCAGCTCCTCAAATCGGGTAGCTTCACATGCAGAGACCCAGTACTTC